Each of the 8 T cell receptor beta chains below was sequenced from the same sample in a study of blood T cell repertoires in COVID-19. Clones were sequenced by immunoSEQ multiplex PCR, and TCRdb holds only the in-frame ones, with some missing. This table holds about 300,000 clones, roughly 90% found once. The specimen was peripheral blood. The receptors originated from a woman younger than 45 with COVID-19, enrolled during active disease.

V and J are TRBV19 and TRBJ2-1, with 10 bases aligning to TRBD2. Germline-derived CDR1 and CDR2 are LNHDA and SQIVND (reference sequence). The CDR3 totals 15 residues. The trim removed 3 bases at V and 5 bases at J, leaving 4 bases unmatched. The DNA for the CDR3 is TGTGCCAGTAGTATTAGCGGGGGGCCCCACAATGAGCAGTTCTTC. Translating gives CASSISGGPHNEQFF.

V gene TRBV5-4 combines with J gene TRBJ1-6; 12 bases map to TRBD1. The CDR3 loop spans 18 amino acids. The junction had 11 bases not matched to a gene; V was cut back by 3 bases and J by 7 bases. The germline V gene encodes CDR1 SGHNT and CDR2 YYREEE (reference sequence). The CDR3 reads CASSYGTGGSRGNSPLHF. The CDR3 DNA is TGTGCCAGCAGCTACGGGACAGGGGGCTCCCGAGGGAATTCACCCCTCCACTTT.

The chain carries TRBV7-9 and TRBJ2-1; D not resolved. CDR1 SEHNR and CDR2 FQNEAQ come from the germline V gene (reference sequence). The CDR3 sequence is 12 residues long. V dropped 5 bases and J dropped 7 bases, with 9 bases sitting between them. The DNA for the CDR3 is TGTGCCAGCAGCCCTTCCGGTAATGAGCAGTTCTTC. It is translated as CASSPSGNEQFF.

The CDR3 loop is CASSLRGGPHEQFF. CDR3 in DNA: TGCGCCAGCAGCTTGCGGGGGGGCCCCCATGAGCAGTTCTTC. This chain links TRBV5-1 with TRBJ2-1; 8 nucleotides agree with TRBD2. The germline CDR1 and CDR2 sequences are SGHRS and YFSETQ. The V and J ends lost 1 base and 8 bases, in that order; junction bases with no gene match: 5. The CDR3 length is 14 residues.

This clone was observed a single time. The rearrangement uses TRBV25-1 and TRBJ2-1; 8 nucleotides align to TRBD2. This CDR3 contains 15 residues. CDR1 is MGHDK and CDR2 is SYGVNS in the germline V gene. V lost 4 bases, J lost 2 bases, and 4 bases stayed unmatched. CDR3 bases: TGTGCCAGCAGTGGAGGAGCGGGAGCCTACAATGAGCAGTTCTTC. It encodes CASSGGAGAYNEQFF.

This rearrangement joins TRBV27 to TRBJ1-2; TRBD1 matches 8 bases. The ends lost 8 bases at V and 0 bases at J; junction bases unmatched: 5. Germline values: CDR1 MNHEY, CDR2 SMNVEV (reference sequence). CDR3 size: 14 residues. The CDR3 DNA is TGTGCCAGCGGAACAGGGGGAACTAACTATGGCTACACCTTC. This codes for CASGTGGTNYGYTF.

The chain uses TRBV2 and TRBJ1-1, with TRBD1 matching over 9 bases. The CDR3 contains 14 residues. Trimming at V came to 4 bases and at J to 4 bases, leaving 4 bases not matched to a gene. Germline V gene lookup returns CDR1 SNHLY and CDR2 FYNNEI. Written as DNA, the CDR3 is TGTGCCAGCAGTGGGGACAGGGTACGCACTGAAGCTTTCTTT. Its translation is CASSGDRVRTEAFF.

This chain uses TRBV6-1 with TRBJ1-3; weak D call: TRBD1 (6 bases). The CDR3 totals 16 residues. Germline assignment: CDR1 MNHNS and CDR2 SASEGT. V lost 4 bases and J lost 0, with 13 bases in between. CDR3 sequence: CASSAYTGNSGNTIYF. For the CDR3, the DNA is TGTGCCAGCAGTGCTTACACAGGGAACTCTGGAAACACCATATATTTT.